Below, 7 T cell receptor beta chains from the same sample are listed, as sequenced in a study of T cell responses to AZD1222 COVID-19 vaccine. TCRdb's table, derived via immunoSEQ multiplex PCR, lists solely in-frame clones and lacks some. The repertoire holds more than 95,000 clones, with 80% to 95% as singletons. Material: peripheral blood, obtained on day 0 of MenACWY control vaccination. These receptors originate from an adult in good health.

The gene calls are TRBV21-1 and TRBJ2-4. TRBV21-1 has pseudogene status. The CDR3 is 16 residues long. CDR3 bases: TGTGCCAGCAGATTGGTCGAGTTTCAGGCCAAAAACATTCAGTACTTC. Translation gives CASRLVEFQAKNIQYF.

V is TRBV9 and J is TRBJ2-3; TRBD2 aligns across 8 bases. The CDR3 spans 17 residues. CDR1 SGDLS and CDR2 YYNGEE come from the germline V gene. The V segment lost 3 bases and the J segment 3 bases; nucleotides outside the gene matches: 12. Here the CDR3 DNA reads TGTGCCAGCAGCGCCCCTTCTAGCGGGTGGGAGACAGATACGCAGTATTTT. Its protein is CASSAPSSGWETDTQYF.

The count of this clone is one. The chain uses TRBV28 and TRBJ2-1, with D perhaps TRBD1 or TRBD2 (7 bases each). V was pared by 2 bases and J by 2 bases, with 16 bases between. The CDR3 extends over 17 amino acids. Germline CDR1 MDHEN, CDR2 SYDVKM. CDR3 amino acids: CASSLRGREKTYNEQFF. The CDR3 region has the DNA TGTGCCAGCAGTTTAAGGGGGCGGGAGAAGACCTACAATGAGCAGTTCTTC.

The gene calls are TRBV5-8 and TRBJ1-1; TRBD1 is a possible D gene (5 bases). Germline CDR1 reads SGHTS; CDR2 reads YDEGEE. This CDR3 contains 15 residues. Trimming took 1 base from V and 0 from J, leaving 10 bases between them. The DNA for the CDR3 is TGTGCCAGCAGCTTGCGCGGGGGAATGAACACTGAAGCTTTCTTT. Its translation: CASSLRGGMNTEAFF.

The V call is TRBV28, the J call TRBJ1-6; 8 bases match TRBD1. CDR3 size: 16 residues. Germline V lookup: CDR1 MDHEN, CDR2 SYDVKM. V dropped 6 bases and J dropped 7; count of bases not matched to a gene: 11. The CDR3 coding sequence is TGTGCCAGCAGACCAAGCGACAGGGGTCACAATTCACCCCTCCACTTT. Translation: CASRPSDRGHNSPLHF. Together with reference TRBV28 and TRBJ1-6, the CDR3 gives the full variable domain: DVKVTQSSRYLVKRTGEKVFLECVQDMDHENMFWYRQDPGLGLRLIYFSYDVKMKEKGDIPEGYSVSREKKERFSLILESASTNQTSMYLCASRPSDRGHNSPLHFGNGTRLTVT.

On this clone: Mismatch with germline at one junction end may stem from a read error. This sequence joins TRBV6-2 or TRBV6-3 and TRBJ1-3; no firm D call. There are 12 residues in the CDR3. CDR1 and CDR2 from the germline V gene are MNHEY and SVGEGT. The CDR3, as DNA: TGTGCCAGCAGTTACTCTGGGAACACCATATATTTT. Translated, it gives CASSYSGNTIYF.

The CDR3 is CASSTTLLAGDEAFF. For the CDR3, the DNA is TGTGCCAGCAGCACCACCCTACTCGCAGGGGACGAAGCTTTCTTT. This rearrangement joins TRBV6-5 to TRBJ1-1; possibly TRBD1 for D (6 bases). Germline V gene lookup returns CDR1 MNHEY and CDR2 SVGAGI. CDR3 size: 15 residues. The germline V and J ends were trimmed by 6 bases and 8 bases, with 22 bases remaining between them.